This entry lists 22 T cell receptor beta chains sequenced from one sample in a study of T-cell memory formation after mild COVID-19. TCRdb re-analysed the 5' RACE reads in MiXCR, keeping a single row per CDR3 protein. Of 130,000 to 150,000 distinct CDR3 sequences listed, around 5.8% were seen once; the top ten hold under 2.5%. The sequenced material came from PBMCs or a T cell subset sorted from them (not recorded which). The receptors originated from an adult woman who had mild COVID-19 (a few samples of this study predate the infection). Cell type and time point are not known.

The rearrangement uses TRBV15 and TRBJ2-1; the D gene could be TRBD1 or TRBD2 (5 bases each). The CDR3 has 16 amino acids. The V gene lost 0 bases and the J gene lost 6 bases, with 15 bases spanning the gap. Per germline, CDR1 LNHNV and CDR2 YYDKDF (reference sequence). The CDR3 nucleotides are TGTGCCACCAGCAGAGATCGTGTTATCGGGGCCAATGAGCAGTTCTTC. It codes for CATSRDRVIGANEQFF.

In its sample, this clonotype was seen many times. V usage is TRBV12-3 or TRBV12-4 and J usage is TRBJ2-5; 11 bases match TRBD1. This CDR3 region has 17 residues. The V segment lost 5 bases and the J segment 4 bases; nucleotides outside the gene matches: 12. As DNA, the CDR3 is TGTGCCAGCAGTCCCACCGGGACAGGGGGTAGAGGAGAGACCCAGTACTTC. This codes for CASSPTGTGGRGETQYF.

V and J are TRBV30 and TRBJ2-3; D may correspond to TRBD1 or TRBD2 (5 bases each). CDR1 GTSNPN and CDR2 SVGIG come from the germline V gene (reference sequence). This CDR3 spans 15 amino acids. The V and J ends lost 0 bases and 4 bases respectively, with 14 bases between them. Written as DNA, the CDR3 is TGTGCCTGGAGTGTTCGAGGGGTAGATCCAGATACGCAGTATTTT. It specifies CAWSVRGVDPDTQYF.

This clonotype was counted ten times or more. CDR3 sequence: CASSLKVVDKNIQYF. For the CDR3, the DNA is TGTGCCAGCTCACTTAAAGTCGTTGACAAAAACATTCAGTACTTC. The chain couples TRBV18 to TRBJ2-4; D remains ambiguous. V was shortened by 4 bases and J by 3 bases, with 13 bases between the two germline ends. The CDR3 extends over 15 amino acids. The V gene's germline CDR1 is KGHSH and CDR2 LQKENI.

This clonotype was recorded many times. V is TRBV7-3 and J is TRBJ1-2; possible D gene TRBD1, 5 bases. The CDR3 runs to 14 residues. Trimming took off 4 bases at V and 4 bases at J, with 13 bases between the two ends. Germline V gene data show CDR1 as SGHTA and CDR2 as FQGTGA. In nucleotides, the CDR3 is TGTGCCAGCAGCTCAAGGGGCCAGGGCTATGGCTACACCTTC. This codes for CASSSRGQGYGYTF.

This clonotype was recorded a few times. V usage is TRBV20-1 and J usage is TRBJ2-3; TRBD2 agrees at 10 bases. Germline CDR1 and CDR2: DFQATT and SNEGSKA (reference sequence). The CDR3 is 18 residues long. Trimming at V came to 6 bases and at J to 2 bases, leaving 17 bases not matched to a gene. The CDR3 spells CSATPPGTSAGYTDTQYF. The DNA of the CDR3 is TGCAGTGCAACCCCCCCCGGGACTAGCGCGGGATACACAGATACGCAGTATTTT.

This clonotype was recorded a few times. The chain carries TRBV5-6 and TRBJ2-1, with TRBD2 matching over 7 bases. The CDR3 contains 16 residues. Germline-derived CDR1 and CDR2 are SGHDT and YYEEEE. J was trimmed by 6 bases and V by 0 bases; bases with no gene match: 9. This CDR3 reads CASSLALLAVSNEQFF. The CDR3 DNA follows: TGTGCCAGCAGCTTGGCGCTTCTAGCGGTGTCCAATGAGCAGTTCTTC.

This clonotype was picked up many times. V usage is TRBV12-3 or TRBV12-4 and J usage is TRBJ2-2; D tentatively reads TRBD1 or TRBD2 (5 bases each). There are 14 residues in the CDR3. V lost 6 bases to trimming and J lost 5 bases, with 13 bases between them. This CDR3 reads CASSPAGTTGELFF. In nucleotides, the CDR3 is TGTGCCAGCAGCCCCGCCGGGACGACCGGGGAGCTGTTTTTT.

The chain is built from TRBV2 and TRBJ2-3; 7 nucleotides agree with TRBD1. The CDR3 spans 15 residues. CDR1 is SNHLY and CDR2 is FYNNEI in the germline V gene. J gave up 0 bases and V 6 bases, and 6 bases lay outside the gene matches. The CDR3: CASSAGTASTDTQYF. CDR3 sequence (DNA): TGTGCCAGCAGCGCCGGGACAGCTAGCACAGATACGCAGTATTTT.

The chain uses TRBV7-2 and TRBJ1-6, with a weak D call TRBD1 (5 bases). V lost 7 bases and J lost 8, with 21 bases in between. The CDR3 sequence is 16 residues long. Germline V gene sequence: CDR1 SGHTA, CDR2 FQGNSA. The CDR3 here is CASNRPEAGRHSPLHF. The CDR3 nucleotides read TGTGCCAGCAACCGACCTGAGGCAGGGAGACATTCACCCCTCCACTTT.

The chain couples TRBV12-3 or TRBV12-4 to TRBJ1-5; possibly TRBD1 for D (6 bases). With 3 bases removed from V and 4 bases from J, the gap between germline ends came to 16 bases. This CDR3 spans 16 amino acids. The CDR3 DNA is TGTGCCAGCAGTTTTGGGGGGCAGCTACAGAATCAGCCCCAGCATTTT. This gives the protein CASSFGGQLQNQPQHF.

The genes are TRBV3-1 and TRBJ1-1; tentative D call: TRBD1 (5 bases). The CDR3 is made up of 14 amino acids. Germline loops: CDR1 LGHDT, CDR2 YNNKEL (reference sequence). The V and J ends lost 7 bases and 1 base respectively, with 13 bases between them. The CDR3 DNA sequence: TGTGCCAGCAATCCCGGGACGGCGAACACTGAAGCTTTCTTT. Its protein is CASNPGTANTEAFF.

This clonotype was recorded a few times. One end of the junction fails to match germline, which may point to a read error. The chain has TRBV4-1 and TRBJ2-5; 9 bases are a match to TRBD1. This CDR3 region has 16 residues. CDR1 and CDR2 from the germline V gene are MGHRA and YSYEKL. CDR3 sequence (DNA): TGCGCCAGCAGCCAAGATTCGACAGGGGGTTGGAGGACCCAATACTTC. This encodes CASSQDSTGGWRTQYF.

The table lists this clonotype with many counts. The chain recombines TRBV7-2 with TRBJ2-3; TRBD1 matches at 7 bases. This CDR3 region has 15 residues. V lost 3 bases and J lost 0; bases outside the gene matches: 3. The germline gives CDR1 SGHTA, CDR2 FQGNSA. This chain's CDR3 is CASSFTGVSTDTQYF. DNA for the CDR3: TGTGCCAGCAGCTTCACAGGGGTTAGCACAGATACGCAGTATTTT.

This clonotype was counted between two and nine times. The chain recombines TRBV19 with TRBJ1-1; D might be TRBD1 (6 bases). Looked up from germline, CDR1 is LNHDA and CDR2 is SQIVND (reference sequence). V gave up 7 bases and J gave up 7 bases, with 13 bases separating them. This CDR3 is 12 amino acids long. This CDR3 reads CASTIRGREAFF. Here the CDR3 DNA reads TGTGCCAGTACCATCAGGGGCCGTGAAGCTTTCTTT.

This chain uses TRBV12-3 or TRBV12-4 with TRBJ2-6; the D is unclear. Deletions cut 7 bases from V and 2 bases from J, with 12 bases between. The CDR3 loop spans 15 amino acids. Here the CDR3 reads CASILARAGANVLTF. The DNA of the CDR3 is TGTGCCAGCATTCTCGCCCGGGCTGGGGCCAACGTCCTGACTTTC.

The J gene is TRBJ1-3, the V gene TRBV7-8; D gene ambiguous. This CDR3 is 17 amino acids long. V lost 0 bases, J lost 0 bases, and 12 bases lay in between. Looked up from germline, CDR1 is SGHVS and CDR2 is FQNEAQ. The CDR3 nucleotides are TGTGCCAGCAGCTTAGCCGGTCGGGAAGCCTCTGGAAACACCATATATTTT. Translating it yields CASSLAGREASGNTIYF.

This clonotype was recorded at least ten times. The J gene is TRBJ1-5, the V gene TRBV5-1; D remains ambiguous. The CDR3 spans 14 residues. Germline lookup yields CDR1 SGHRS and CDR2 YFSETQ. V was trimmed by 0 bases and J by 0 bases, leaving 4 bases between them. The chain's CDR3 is CASSLGGSNQPQHF. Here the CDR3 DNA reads TGCGCCAGCAGCTTGGGGGGTAGCAATCAGCCCCAGCATTTT.

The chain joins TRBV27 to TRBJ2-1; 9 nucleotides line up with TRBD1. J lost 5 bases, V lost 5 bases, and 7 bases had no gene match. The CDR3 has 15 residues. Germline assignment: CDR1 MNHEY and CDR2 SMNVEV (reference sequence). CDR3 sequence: CASSPWGQGNNEQFF. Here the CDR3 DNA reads TGTGCCAGCAGTCCCTGGGGACAGGGAAACAATGAGCAGTTCTTC.

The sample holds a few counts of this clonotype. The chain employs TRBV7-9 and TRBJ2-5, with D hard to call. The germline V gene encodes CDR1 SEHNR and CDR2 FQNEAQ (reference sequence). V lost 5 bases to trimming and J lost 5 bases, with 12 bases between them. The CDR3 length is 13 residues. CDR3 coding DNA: TGTGCCAGCAGCCAAGCACAGTGGGAGACCCAGTACTTC. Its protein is CASSQAQWETQYF.

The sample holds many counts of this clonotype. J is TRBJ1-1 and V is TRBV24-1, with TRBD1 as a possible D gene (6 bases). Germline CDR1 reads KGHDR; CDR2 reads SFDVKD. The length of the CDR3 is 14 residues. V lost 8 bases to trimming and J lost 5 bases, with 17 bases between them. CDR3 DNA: TGTGCCACCAAATCGGAGGGGGAGGAAACTGAAGCTTTCTTT. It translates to CATKSEGEETEAFF.

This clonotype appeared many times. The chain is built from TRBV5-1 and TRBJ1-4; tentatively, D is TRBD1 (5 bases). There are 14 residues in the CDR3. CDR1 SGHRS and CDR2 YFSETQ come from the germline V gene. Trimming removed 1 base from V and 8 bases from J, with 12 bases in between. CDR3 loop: CASSLTGEREKLFF. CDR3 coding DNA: TGCGCCAGCAGCTTGACGGGGGAAAGGGAAAAACTGTTTTTT.